These 9 T cell receptor beta chains originate from one sample sequenced in a study of control samples from healthy donors and cancer patients. Measured with immunoSEQ multiplex PCR; TCRdb has only the in-frame clones, and not every one. This table holds roughly 88,000 clones, around four fifths found once. Sequenced material: blood. Every receptor here comes from a man younger than 40 in good health.

This chain links TRBV25-1 with TRBJ2-7; D unclear. CDR1 and CDR2 (germline): MGHDK, SYGVNS. The CDR3 is 14 amino acids. V was pared by 5 bases and J by 2 bases, with 13 bases between. The CDR3: CASSPHLRTYEQYF. CDR3 in DNA: TGTGCCAGCAGTCCCCACCTCCGGACCTACGAGCAGTACTTC.

This clone was detected only once. V usage is TRBV5-1 and J usage is TRBJ1-5; D gene ambiguous. The germline V gene encodes CDR1 SGHRS and CDR2 YFSETQ. The CDR3 covers 14 residues. Trimming left V 4 bases short and J 4 bases short, with 12 bases between. In DNA, the CDR3 is TGCGCCAGCAGCGCGGACCTTGGGAATCAGCCCCAGCATTTT. Translation: CASSADLGNQPQHF.

The rearrangement joins TRBV6-5 to TRBJ1-1, with 8 bases fitting TRBD1. Losses at the gene ends were 5 bases for V and 3 bases for J; bases not matched to a gene: 5. Germline CDR1 is MNHEY and CDR2 is SVGAGI. This CDR3 has 14 residues. The CDR3 region is CASSTQQGDTEAFF. CDR3 bases: TGTGCCAGCAGTACCCAACAGGGGGACACTGAAGCTTTCTTT.

Remarks on this clone: With a much larger clone just one base away, this may be a read error. In the same sample, other DNA sequences code for this CDR3. The chain uses TRBV5-1 and TRBJ2-2; no clear D. Per the germline V gene, CDR1 is SGHRS and CDR2 is YFSETQ. This CDR3 has 12 amino acids. The V and J ends lost 4 bases and 1 base respectively, with 2 bases between them. The CDR3 sequence: CASSENTGELFF. In nucleotides, the CDR3 is TGCGCCAGCAGCGAGAACACCGGGGAGCTGTTTTTT.

This rearrangement joins TRBV6-5 to TRBJ2-7, with D maybe TRBD1 (7 bases). Germline loops: CDR1 MNHEY, CDR2 SVGAGI. V was cut by 10 bases and J by 6 bases, with 19 bases left in between. The CDR3 is 13 residues long. CDR3 region: CATTSLGTAEQYF. CDR3 sequence (DNA): TGTGCCACCACTAGCTTAGGGACAGCCGAGCAGTACTTC.

This chain links TRBV28 with TRBJ1-3, with no clear D. The germline CDR1 and CDR2 sequences are MDHEN and SYDVKM. Trimming took off 4 bases at V and 2 bases at J, with 15 bases between the two ends. This CDR3 region has 16 residues. CDR3 amino acids: CASSSRQALAGNTIYF. DNA for the CDR3: TGTGCCAGCAGTTCCCGCCAGGCTCTGGCTGGAAACACCATATATTTT.

This rearrangement joins TRBV11-3 to TRBJ2-3; 10 bases fit TRBD1. The CDR3 is 17 amino acids. CDR1 is SGHNT and CDR2 is YENEEA in the germline V gene. J gave up 8 bases and V 0 bases, and 11 bases lay outside the gene matches. CDR3 sequence reads: CASSLDRGQGSYGTQYF. The CDR3 nucleotides are TGTGCCAGCAGCTTAGATCGGGGACAGGGGTCCTACGGTACGCAGTATTTT.

The CDR3 DNA sequence: TGTGCCAGCAGTGCAGGGGATGGAGGGCCCAATCAGCCCCAGCATTTT. It specifies CASSAGDGGPNQPQHF. The chain links TRBV2 to TRBJ1-5, with D possibly matching TRBD1 (6 bases). The V end was cut by 4 bases, the J end by 3 bases, with 16 bases between. The CDR3 length is 16 residues. Germline assignment: CDR1 SNHLY and CDR2 FYNNEI. The full variable domain, rest sourced from reference TRBV2 and TRBJ1-5, is EPEVTQTPSHQVTQMGQEVILRCVPISNHLYFYWYRQILGQKVEFLVSFYNNEISEKSEIFDDQFSVERPDGSNFTLKIRSTKLEDSAMYFCASSAGDGGPNQPQHFGDGTRLSIL.

The CDR3 DNA reads TGTGCCAGCAGCTACGGGTTTGGTCTCAACGGGGAAAAGCCAGATACGCAGTATTTT. This gives the protein CASSYGFGLNGEKPDTQYF. The chain couples TRBV7-8 to TRBJ2-3; D perhaps matches TRBD2 (5 bases). The germline V gene has CDR1 SGHVS and CDR2 FQNEAQ. Deletions cut 4 bases from V and 4 bases from J, with 27 bases between. The CDR3 has 19 residues. The variable domain in full, completed from reference TRBV7-8 and TRBJ2-3, reads GAGVSQSPRYKVAKRGQDVALRCDPISGHVSLFWYQQALGQGPEFLTYFQNEAQLDKSGLPSDRFFAERPEGSVSTLKIQRTQQEDSAVYLCASSYGFGLNGEKPDTQYFGPGTRLTVL.